The 13 T cell receptor beta chains in this list originate from one sample, sequenced in a study of technical replicates of blood from a few donors. Data came from immunoSEQ multiplex PCR; TCRdb stores just in-frame clones and leaves some out. Of more than 60,000 clones listed, 95% are singletons. Sequencing input: T cells isolated from PBMCs. The source of these receptors is a human donor in good health.

The chain links TRBV15 to TRBJ2-3, with D possibly TRBD2 on 5 matching bases. This CDR3 comprises 14 residues. The germline V gene has CDR1 LNHNV and CDR2 YYDKDF (reference sequence). The V and J ends lost 0 bases and 4 bases respectively, with 8 bases between them. CDR3 nucleotides: TGTGCCACCAGCAGAGATCACGGGGCAGATACGCAGTATTTT. As protein: CATSRDHGADTQYF. Complete variable domain (other parts from reference TRBV15 and TRBJ2-3): DAMVIQNPRYQVTQFGKPVTLSCSQTLNHNVMYWYQQKSSQAPKLLFHYYDKDFNNEADTPDNFQSRRPNTSFCFLDIRSPGLGDTAMYLCATSRDHGADTQYFGPGTRLTVL.

V and J are TRBV5-6 and TRBJ2-5; D may be TRBD2 (5 bases). Germline CDR1 is SGHDT and CDR2 is YYEEEE. The CDR3 contains 15 residues. Trimming removed 0 bases at V and 1 base at J, with 10 bases between. The CDR3 sequence: CASSLVPGSQETQYF. The CDR3 DNA follows: TGTGCCAGCAGCTTGGTTCCGGGATCCCAAGAGACCCAGTACTTC. Full variable domain (outside the CDR3, taken from reference TRBV5-6 and TRBJ2-5): DAGVTQSPTHLIKTRGQQVTLRCSPKSGHDTVSWYQQALGQGPQFIFQYYEEEERQRGNFPDRFSGHQFPNYSSELNVNALLLGDSALYLCASSLVPGSQETQYFGPGTRLLVL.

The chain joins TRBV5-1 to TRBJ1-1; 8 bases agree with TRBD1. J lost 1 base, V lost 4 bases, and 3 bases had no gene match. Germline V gives CDR1 SGHRS, CDR2 YFSETQ. This CDR3 contains 14 residues. CDR3 residues: CASSVGTGNTEAFF. DNA for the CDR3: TGCGCCAGCAGCGTTGGGACAGGGAACACTGAAGCTTTCTTT.

V and J are TRBV4-1 and TRBJ2-3, with a tentative D call TRBD2 (5 bases). Germline loops: CDR1 MGHRA, CDR2 YSYEKL. V lost 4 bases and J lost 7, with 15 bases in between. This CDR3 spans 14 amino acids. Written as DNA, the CDR3 is TGCGCCAGCAGCCCACCTGGGAGTGTGCATACGCAGTATTTT. This encodes CASSPPGSVHTQYF.

The chain uses TRBV7-9 and TRBJ2-7; D possibly corresponds to TRBD2 (5 bases). Germline lookup yields CDR1 SEHNR and CDR2 FQNEAQ (reference sequence). Trimming removed 3 bases from V and 0 bases from J, with 12 bases in between. The CDR3 is 15 amino acids. The CDR3 loop reads CASSLYFTSSYEQYF. In nucleotides, the CDR3 is TGTGCCAGCAGCTTGTATTTTACTAGCTCCTACGAGCAGTACTTC.

The chain couples TRBV19 to TRBJ1-6; D remains unclear. The CDR3 is 14 amino acids. CDR1 is LNHDA, CDR2 SQIVND, per germline (reference sequence). V lost 7 bases, J lost 6 bases, and 13 bases lay in between. CDR3 nucleotides: TGTGCCAGTACTGATATTTCGGGTAATTCACCCCTCCACTTT. Translated: CASTDISGNSPLHF.

The chain's CDR3 is CASSVGTSEQYF. CDR3 sequence (DNA): TGTGCCAGCAGTGTAGGGACAAGCGAGCAGTACTTC. The chain links TRBV2 to TRBJ2-7; perhaps TRBD1 as D (6 bases). The CDR3 loop spans 12 amino acids. Trimming took off 4 bases at V and 6 bases at J, with 10 bases between the two ends. CDR1 and CDR2 from the germline V gene are SNHLY and FYNNEI.

This CDR3 reads CASSDSGGAYNEQFF. The DNA of the CDR3 is TGTGCCAGCAGTGACTCTGGCGGGGCCTACAATGAGCAGTTCTTC. The V gene is TRBV6-4, the J gene TRBJ2-1; tentative D call: TRBD2 (6 bases). The germline gives CDR1 MRHNA, CDR2 SNTAGT. Deletions cut 0 bases from V and 2 bases from J, with 8 bases between. This CDR3 has 15 amino acids.

The chain is built from TRBV6-5 and TRBJ1-5; D is possibly TRBD1 (5 bases). Trimming pared 2 bases from V and 3 bases from J, leaving 11 bases between. CDR1 and CDR2 (germline): MNHEY, SVGAGI. CDR3 size: 15 residues. The CDR3 protein is CASSYDDRNNQPQHF. CDR3 DNA sequence: TGTGCCAGCAGTTACGACGACAGAAACAATCAGCCCCAGCATTTT.

The chain has TRBV15 and TRBJ2-1, with D perhaps TRBD2 (6 bases). The CDR3 extends over 17 amino acids. Trimming pared 0 bases from V and 7 bases from J, leaving 19 bases between. Germline V gene sequence: CDR1 LNHNV, CDR2 YYDKDF (reference sequence). CDR3 nucleotides: TGTGCCACCAGCAGAGATCTAGGGACTGGGCCTGGGAATGAGCAGTTCTTC. Protein: CATSRDLGTGPGNEQFF.

The genes are TRBV28 and TRBJ1-1; D is possibly TRBD1 (6 bases). The length of the CDR3 is 15 residues. Germline lookup yields CDR1 MDHEN and CDR2 SYDVKM. Trimming took 6 bases from V and 1 from J, leaving 15 bases between them. CDR3 DNA sequence: TGTGCCAGCAGCTCTTCCCAGGGGCCGAACACTGAAGCTTTCTTT. Protein product: CASSSSQGPNTEAFF.

The rearrangement joins TRBV15 to TRBJ2-1; 7 bases map to TRBD2. The CDR3 is 15 amino acids. With V trimmed by 5 bases and J by 0 bases, 4 bases remained unmatched. Germline CDR1 LNHNV, CDR2 YYDKDF (reference sequence). DNA of the CDR3: TGTGCCACCAGCGGGGACTACAGCTCCTACAATGAGCAGTTCTTC. Protein product: CATSGDYSSYNEQFF.

There are a few counts of this clone. J is TRBJ2-6 and V is TRBV19, with D maybe TRBD2 (6 bases). Between the trimmed V and J ends, which lost 2 bases and 3 bases, there was a span of 8 bases. Germline CDR1 LNHDA, CDR2 SQIVND (reference sequence). This CDR3 is 15 amino acids long. This CDR3 is CASSISGLGANVLTF. CDR3 nucleotides: TGTGCCAGTAGTATAAGCGGGCTTGGGGCCAACGTCCTGACTTTC.